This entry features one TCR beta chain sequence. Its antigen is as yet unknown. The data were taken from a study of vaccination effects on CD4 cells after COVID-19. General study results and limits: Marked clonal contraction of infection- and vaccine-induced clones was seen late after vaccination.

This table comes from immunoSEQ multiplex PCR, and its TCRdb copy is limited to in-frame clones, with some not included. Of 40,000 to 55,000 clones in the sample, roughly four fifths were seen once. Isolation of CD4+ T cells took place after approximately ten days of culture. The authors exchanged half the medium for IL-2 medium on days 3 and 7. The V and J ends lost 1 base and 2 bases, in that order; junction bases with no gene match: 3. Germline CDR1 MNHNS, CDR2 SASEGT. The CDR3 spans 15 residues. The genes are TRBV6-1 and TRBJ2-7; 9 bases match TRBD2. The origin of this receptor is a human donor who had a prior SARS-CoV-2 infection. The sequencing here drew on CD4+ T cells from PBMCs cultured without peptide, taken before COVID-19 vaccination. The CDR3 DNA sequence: TGTGCCAGCAGTGAAGGCAGCGGGAGGACCTACGAGCAGTACTTC. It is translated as CASSEGSGRTYEQYF.